The 9 T cell receptor beta chains presented below share a single source sample, sequenced in a study of cytomegalovirus exposure and HLA in healthy donors. The PCR used 60 Vbeta and 13 Jbeta primers. The assay was immunoSEQ multiplex PCR, and TCRdb's table has in-frame clones only and misses some. This sample yields roughly 70,000 clones, of which roughly four fifths are seen a single time; under 2.5% belongs to the top ten. Sequenced material: PBMCs. Receptor source: a man between 18 and 29 years old in good health and CMV-seronegative.

V and J are TRBV19 and TRBJ1-4; 7 positions match TRBD1. CDR1 is LNHDA and CDR2 is SQIVND in the germline V gene (reference sequence). After removal of 4 bases from V and 8 bases from J, the junction contained 7 bases not matched to a gene. The CDR3 runs 14 residues. CDR3 amino acids: CASSTGTVREKLFF. In nucleotides, the CDR3 is TGTGCCAGTAGTACTGGGACAGTAAGGGAAAAACTGTTTTTT.

The chain links TRBV4-3 to TRBJ1-5; 9 positions match TRBD1. The CDR3 covers 15 residues. Germline CDR1 reads LGHNA; CDR2 reads YSLEER. The V gene end was trimmed by 5 bases and the J gene end by 3 bases; junction bases not matched to a gene: 5. Here the CDR3 DNA reads TGCGCCAGCAGCGTAGGACAGGGGAACAATCAGCCCCAGCATTTT. It is translated as CASSVGQGNNQPQHF.

The rearrangement joins TRBV19 to TRBJ1-2; 10 nucleotides match TRBD1. V dropped 4 bases and J dropped 6; count of bases not matched to a gene: 11. This CDR3 has 16 residues. Germline lookup yields CDR1 LNHDA and CDR2 SQIVND (reference sequence). The CDR3 is CASSKAPGQGIDGYTF. The CDR3 DNA follows: TGTGCCAGTAGTAAGGCCCCGGGACAGGGGATCGATGGCTACACCTTC.

The chain has TRBV4-3 and TRBJ1-2; 8 nucleotides align to TRBD1. J gave up 8 bases and V 0 bases, and 11 bases lay outside the gene matches. In germline, CDR1 is LGHNA, CDR2 YSLEER. The CDR3 covers 16 residues. The CDR3 DNA reads as TGCGCCAGCAGCCAAGATTTGGCAGGGGGCTTGGAAGGCTACACCTTC. Translated, it gives CASSQDLAGGLEGYTF.

This chain joins TRBV12-5 and TRBJ2-2, with 7 bases lining up with TRBD2. V gave up 0 bases and J gave up 5 bases; unmatched junction bases: 12. CDR3 size: 18 residues. Germline CDR1 and CDR2: LGHNT and FRNRAP. The CDR3 nucleotides read TGTGCTAGTGGTTTGGTACTCCTAAAGCGGGGAGGTACCGGGGAGCTGTTTTTT. It codes for CASGLVLLKRGGTGELFF.

The chain uses TRBV9 and TRBJ2-1; D gene uncertain. This CDR3 comprises 14 residues. Between the trimmed V and J ends, which lost 5 bases and 8 bases, there was a span of 17 bases. Per the germline V gene, CDR1 is SGDLS and CDR2 is YYNGEE. The CDR3 region is CASSPRVRTHEQFF. In nucleotides, the CDR3 is TGTGCCAGCAGTCCCCGGGTCAGAACCCATGAGCAGTTCTTC.

The rearrangement uses TRBV7-6 and TRBJ1-4; 7 bases are a match to TRBD1. Germline loops: CDR1 SGHVS, CDR2 FNYEAQ. The CDR3 totals 17 residues. Trimming at V came to 3 bases and at J to 4 bases, leaving 11 bases not matched to a gene. The CDR3 protein is CASSLSPGTANNEKLFF. As DNA, the CDR3 is TGTGCCAGCAGCTTGAGCCCCGGGACAGCTAATAATGAAAAACTGTTTTTT.

The V call is TRBV23-1, the J call TRBJ1-2; the match to TRBD1 covers 8 bases. TRBV23-1 qualifies as an ORF whose function is uncertain. V lost 7 bases, J lost 1 base, and 11 bases stayed unmatched. The CDR3 runs 16 residues. CDR3 loop: CASTISDRDFNYGYTF. The CDR3 DNA follows: TGCGCCAGCACCATCTCGGACAGGGACTTTAACTATGGCTACACCTTC.

The chain has TRBV6-5 and TRBJ1-3, with D unclear. CDR1 MNHEY and CDR2 SVGAGI come from the germline V gene. V was shortened by 2 bases and J by 0 bases, with 5 bases between the two germline ends. The length of the CDR3 is 14 residues. In DNA, the CDR3 is TGTGCCAGCAGTTACAGCATCTCTGGAAACACCATATATTTT. It is translated as CASSYSISGNTIYF.